This TCR beta chain was recovered during a study of blood T cell repertoires in COVID-19. Study details: Researchers got acute and convalescent COVID-19 samples from the United States, Italy and Spain. Sample material is recorded as cDNA or gDNA derived from T cells, B-cell-depleted T cells, or PBMCs.

The CDR3 runs 15 residues. This clone has just a few counts. Original methodology: Estimated nucleated cell counts came from reference gene primer amplification. The method was immunoSEQ multiplex PCR; TCRdb's version includes in-frame clones alone and lacks a portion of them. V, J and clone size are taken as reported in that table, and D and trimming were inferred from the DNA itself. The data contain hundreds of thousands of clones, 87% of them seen just once; the ten biggest clones take up approximately 3.3%. The clonotype was recovered from a man aged 18 to 29 with active or convalescent COVID-19. The specimen was peripheral blood. The chain has TRBV21-1 and TRBJ1-4; the table's D call TRBD1 went unverified against the DNA. TRBV21-1 represents a pseudogene. The CDR3 sequence is CASNRLTGDKEKLFF. The CDR3 region has the DNA TGTGCCAGCAACCGACTGACAGGGGATAAGGAAAAACTGTTTTTT.